The 3 T cell receptor beta chains listed next were all sequenced from one sample in a study of blood T cells in healthy people across ages. With a J-beta primer mix and a sample-barcoded 5' primer, a second PCR ran about 6 to 11 cycles. TCRdb reanalysed the 5' RACE reads using MiXCR and keeps one entry per CDR3 protein. The repertoire has about a million distinct CDR3 sequences, 30% to 40% of them found once; the top ten carry 10% to 15%. Sequencing was done on a sample of blood. Every receptor here comes from a young man in good health.

The chain is built from TRBV4-1 and TRBJ1-5; D might be TRBD1 (5 bases). The CDR3 spans 16 residues. Germline V gene sequence: CDR1 MGHRA, CDR2 YSYEKL. The V gene lost 1 base and the J gene lost 0 bases, with 10 bases spanning the gap. The CDR3 DNA follows: TGCGCCAGCAGCCAAGTGTGGGGGAGTAGCAATCAGCCCCAGCATTTT. This sequence encodes CASSQVWGSSNQPQHF.

The chain has TRBV5-1 and TRBJ1-6; TRBD1 aligns across 7 bases. CDR1 is SGHRS, CDR2 YFSETQ, per germline. Trimming at V came to 4 bases and at J to 7 bases, leaving 5 bases not matched to a gene. This CDR3 comprises 14 residues. The CDR3 is CASSRDSANSPLHF. The CDR3 DNA sequence: TGCGCCAGCAGCCGGGACAGCGCCAATTCACCCCTCCACTTT.

A few counts support this clonotype. The CDR3 sequence is CASSVTPALTEAFF. CDR3 DNA sequence: TGTGCCAGCAGCGTAACCCCCGCCCTGACTGAAGCTTTCTTT. The chain has TRBV9 and TRBJ1-1; D ambiguous. Trimming shortened V by 1 base and J by 5 bases, and 12 bases separated the two germline ends. Germline V CDR1 and CDR2: SGDLS, YYNGEE. The CDR3 has 14 residues.